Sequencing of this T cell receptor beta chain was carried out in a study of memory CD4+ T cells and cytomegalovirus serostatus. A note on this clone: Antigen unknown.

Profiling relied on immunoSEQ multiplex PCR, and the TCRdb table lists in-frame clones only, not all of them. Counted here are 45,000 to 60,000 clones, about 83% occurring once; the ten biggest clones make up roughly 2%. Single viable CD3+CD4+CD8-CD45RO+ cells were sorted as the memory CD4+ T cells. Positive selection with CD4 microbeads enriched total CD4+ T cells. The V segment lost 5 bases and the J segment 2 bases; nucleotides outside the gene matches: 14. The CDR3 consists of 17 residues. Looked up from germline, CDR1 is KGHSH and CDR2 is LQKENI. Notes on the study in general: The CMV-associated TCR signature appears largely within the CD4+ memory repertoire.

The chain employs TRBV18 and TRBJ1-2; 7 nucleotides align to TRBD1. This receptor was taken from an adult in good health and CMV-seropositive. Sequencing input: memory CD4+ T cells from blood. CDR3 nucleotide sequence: TGTGCCAGCTCATTGGACAGGACGGGGGCATCAAACTATGGCTACACCTTC. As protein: CASSLDRTGASNYGYTF.